A selection of T cell receptor beta chains follows, all from one sample in a study of OX40 agonist ivuxolimab in advanced cancers. Assay: immunoSEQ multiplex PCR; the TCRdb copy retains only in-frame clones and omits some. Found here are about 70,000 clones, over 75% of them singletons; the top ten hold around 0.5%. This specimen was CD4+ or CD8+ T cells sorted from blood, taken in a trial of the OX40 agonist ivuxolimab. The receptor set was obtained from an adult with an advanced solid tumor such as melanoma, head and neck, liver or kidney cancer. The CDR3 runs from the conserved cysteine through the conserved F or W. A D gene is named only where the DNA matches it firmly. Clone size is not always given. Where it is, it says once, few, many or a class for expanded clones.

TRBJ1-4 TRBV9 once TRBD1 TGTGCCAGCAGCTCGACAGGGTATGCAACTAATGAAAAACTGTTTTTT CASSSTGYATNEKLFF
TRBJ1-2 TRBV29-1 . TRBD1 TGCAGCGTTGTGGGACAGGGAGAAGGCTACACCTTC CSVVGQGEGYTF
TRBJ1-2 TRBV28 . . TGTGCCAGCAGTTTTGACAGCCAGAGGGGCTACACCTTC CASSFDSQRGYTF
TRBJ2-2 TRBV4-2 . . TGTGCCAGCAGCCAAGTTGCTAGCCGGAACACCGGGGAGCTGTTTTTT CASSQVASRNTGELFF
TRBJ2-7 TRBV9 . . TGTGCCAGCAGCGTAAATGGCGAGCAGTACTTC CASSVNGEQYF
TRBJ2-2 TRBV5-1 . TRBD2 TGCGCCAGCAGCTCCGGGACTAGCAGGGTCGGGGAGCTGTTTTTT CASSSGTSRVGELFF
TRBJ2-5 TRBV7-3 . TRBD2 TGTGCCAGCATCCCCGGGCTAGGGCTAGCGGAAGAGACCCAGTACTTC CASIPGLGLAEETQYF
TRBJ1-2 TRBV30 . TRBD1 TGTGCCTGGAGTGTACGTGGGACAGGGGTGACCTATGGCTACACCTTC CAWSVRGTGVTYGYTF
TRBJ1-6 TRBV6-5 . . TGTGCCAGCCCGAGTAATTCACCCCTCCACTTT CASPSNSPLHF
TRBJ1-5 TRBV6-1 few TRBD1 TGTGCCAGCAGTGTACAGGGGGATCAACAGCCCCAGCATTTT CASSVQGDQQPQHF
TRBJ2-7 TRBV7-9 . TRBD1 TGTGCCAGCAGTTTTACCCGACAGGGGAACTCCTACGAGCAGTACTTC CASSFTRQGNSYEQYF
TRBJ2-1 TRBV6-5 . . TGTGCCAGCAGTTCTACCCACGCGACAGAAGGGCAGTTCTTC CASSSTHATEGQFF
TRBJ1-5 TRBV5-1 . . TGCGCCAGCAGCTTGGAGGGTGGGAGCAATCAGCCCCAGCATTTT CASSLEGGSNQPQHF
TRBJ1-1 TRBV15 . . TGTGCCACCAGTCATCCCCCACGCGGGTCGGCTGAAGCTTTCTTT CATSHPPRGSAEAFF
TRBJ1-2 TRBV5-4 . TRBD1 TGTGCCAGCAGCGGTGGACAGGAGGAGAACTATGGCTACACCTTC CASSGGQEENYGYTF
TRBJ2-2 TRBV7-2 . . TGTGCCAGCAGCCTTAGGAGCGCCCAGAACACCGGGGAGCTGTTTTTT CASSLRSAQNTGELFF
TRBJ1-1 TRBV7-9 . . TGTGCCAGCACCCCACAGGAGGACACTGAAGCTTTCTTT CASTPQEDTEAFF
TRBJ1-5 TRBV7-2 . TRBD1 TGTGCCAGCAGCTTAACAGGGGGCTATAGCAATCAGCCCCAGCATTTT CASSLTGGYSNQPQHF
TRBJ1-2 TRBV7-9 . . TGTGCCAGCGCTGTAGAGAAGATATATGGCTACACCTTC CASAVEKIYGYTF
TRBJ1-2 TRBV13 . . TGTGCCAGCAGCGAGGACGGGGAGGGCTACACCTTC CASSEDGEGYTF
TRBJ1-2 TRBV25-1 . . TGTGCCAGCAGTGAATCTGGAGGGGGGGTAACTAACTATGGCTACACCTTC CASSESGGGVTNYGYTF
TRBJ2-5 TRBV5-8 . TRBD2 TGTGCCAGCAGCCCGTGGAGATTGGAGCGGGGGGTCCAAGAGACCCAGTACTTC CASSPWRLERGVQETQYF